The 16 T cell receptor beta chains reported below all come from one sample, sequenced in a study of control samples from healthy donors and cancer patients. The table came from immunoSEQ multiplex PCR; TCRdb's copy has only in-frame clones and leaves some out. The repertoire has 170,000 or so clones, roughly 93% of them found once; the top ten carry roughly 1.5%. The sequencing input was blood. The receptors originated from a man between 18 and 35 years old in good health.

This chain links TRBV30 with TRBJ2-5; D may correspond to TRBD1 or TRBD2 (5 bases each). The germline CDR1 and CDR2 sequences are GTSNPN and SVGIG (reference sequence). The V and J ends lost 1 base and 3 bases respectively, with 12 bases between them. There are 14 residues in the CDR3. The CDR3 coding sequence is TGTGCCTGGAGTGATGGCCAGGGAGAAGAGACCCAGTACTTC. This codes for CAWSDGQGEETQYF.

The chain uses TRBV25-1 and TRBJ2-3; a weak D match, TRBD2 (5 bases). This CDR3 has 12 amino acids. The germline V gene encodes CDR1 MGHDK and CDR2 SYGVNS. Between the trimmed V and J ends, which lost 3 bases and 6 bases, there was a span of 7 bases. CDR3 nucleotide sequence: TGTGCCAGCAGTGAGGAGGCGGATACGCAGTATTTT. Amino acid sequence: CASSEEADTQYF.

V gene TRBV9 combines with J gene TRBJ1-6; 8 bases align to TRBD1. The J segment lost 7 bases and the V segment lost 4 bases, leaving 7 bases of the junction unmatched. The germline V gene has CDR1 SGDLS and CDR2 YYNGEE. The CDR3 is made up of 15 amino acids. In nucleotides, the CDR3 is TGTGCCAGCAGCAGCACCCGGGACAGGAATTCACCCCTCCACTTT. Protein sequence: CASSSTRDRNSPLHF.

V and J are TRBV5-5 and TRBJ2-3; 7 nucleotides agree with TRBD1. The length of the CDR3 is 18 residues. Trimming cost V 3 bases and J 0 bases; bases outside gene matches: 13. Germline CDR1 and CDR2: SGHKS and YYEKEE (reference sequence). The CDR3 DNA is TGTGCCAGCAGCTCGATAAGGACAGGAGGCGGGAGCACAGATACGCAGTATTTT. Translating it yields CASSSIRTGGGSTDTQYF.

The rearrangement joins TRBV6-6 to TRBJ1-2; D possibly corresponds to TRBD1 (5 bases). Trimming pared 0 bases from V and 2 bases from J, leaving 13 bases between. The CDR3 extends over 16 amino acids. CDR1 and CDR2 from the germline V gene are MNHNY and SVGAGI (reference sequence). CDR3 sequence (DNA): TGTGCCAGCAGTTACTCAAGGGGAGGAGGCAACTATGGCTACACCTTC. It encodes CASSYSRGGGNYGYTF.

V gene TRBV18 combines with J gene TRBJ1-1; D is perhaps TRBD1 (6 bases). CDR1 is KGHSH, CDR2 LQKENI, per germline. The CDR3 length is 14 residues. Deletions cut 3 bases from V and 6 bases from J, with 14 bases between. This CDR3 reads CASSPTSGEAEAFF. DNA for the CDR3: TGTGCCAGCTCACCGACTTCAGGGGAAGCTGAAGCTTTCTTT. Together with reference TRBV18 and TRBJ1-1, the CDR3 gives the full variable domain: NAGVMQNPRHLVRRRGQEARLRCSPMKGHSHVYWYRQLPEEGLKFMVYLQKENIIDESGMPKERFSAEFPKEGPSILRIQQVVRGDSAAYFCASSPTSGEAEAFFGQGTRLTVV.

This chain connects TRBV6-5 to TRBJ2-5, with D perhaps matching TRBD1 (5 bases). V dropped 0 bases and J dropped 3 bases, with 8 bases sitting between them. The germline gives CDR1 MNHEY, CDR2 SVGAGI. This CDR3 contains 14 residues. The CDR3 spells CASSYSTAKETQYF. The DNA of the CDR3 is TGTGCCAGCAGTTACTCGACAGCGAAAGAGACCCAGTACTTC.

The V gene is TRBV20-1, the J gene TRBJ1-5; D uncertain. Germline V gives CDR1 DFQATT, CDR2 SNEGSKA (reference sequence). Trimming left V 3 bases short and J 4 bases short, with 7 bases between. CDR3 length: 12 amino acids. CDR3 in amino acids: CSASRQNQPQHF. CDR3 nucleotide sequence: TGCAGTGCTAGTCGGCAGAATCAGCCCCAGCATTTT.

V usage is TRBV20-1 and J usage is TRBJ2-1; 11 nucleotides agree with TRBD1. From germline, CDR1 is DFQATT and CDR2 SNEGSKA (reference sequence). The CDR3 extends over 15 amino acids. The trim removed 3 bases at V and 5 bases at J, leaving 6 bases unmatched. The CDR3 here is CSASGTGGAHNEQFF. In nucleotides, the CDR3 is TGCAGTGCTAGTGGGACAGGGGGAGCGCACAATGAGCAGTTCTTC.

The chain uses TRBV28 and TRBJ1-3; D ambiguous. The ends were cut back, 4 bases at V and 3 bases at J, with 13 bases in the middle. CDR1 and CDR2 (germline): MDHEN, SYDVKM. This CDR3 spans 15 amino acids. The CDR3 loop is CASSSRLEGGNTIYF. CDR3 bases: TGTGCCAGCAGTTCACGACTCGAGGGTGGAAACACCATATATTTT.

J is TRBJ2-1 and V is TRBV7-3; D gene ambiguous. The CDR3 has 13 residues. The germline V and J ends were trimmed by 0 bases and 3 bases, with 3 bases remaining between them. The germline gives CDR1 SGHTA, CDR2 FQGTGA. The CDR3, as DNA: TGTGCCAGCAGCTTAACTAGCTACAATGAGCAGTTCTTC. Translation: CASSLTSYNEQFF.

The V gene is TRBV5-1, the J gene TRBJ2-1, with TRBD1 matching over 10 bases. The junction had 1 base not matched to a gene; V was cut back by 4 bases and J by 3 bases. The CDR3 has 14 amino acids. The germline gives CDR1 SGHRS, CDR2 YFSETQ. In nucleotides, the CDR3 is TGCGCCAGCAGCGGGACAGGGGTCTACAATGAGCAGTTCTTC. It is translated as CASSGTGVYNEQFF.

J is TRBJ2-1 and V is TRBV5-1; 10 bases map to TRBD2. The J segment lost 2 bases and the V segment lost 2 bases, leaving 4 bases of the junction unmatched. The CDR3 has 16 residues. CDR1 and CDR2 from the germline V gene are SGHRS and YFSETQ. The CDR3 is CASSLGSGGAYNEQFF. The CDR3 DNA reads TGCGCCAGCAGCTTAGGAAGCGGGGGGGCCTACAATGAGCAGTTCTTC.

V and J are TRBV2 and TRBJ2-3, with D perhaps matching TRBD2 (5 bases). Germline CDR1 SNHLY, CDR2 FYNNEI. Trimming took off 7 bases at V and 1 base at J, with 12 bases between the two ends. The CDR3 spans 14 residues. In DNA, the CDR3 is TGTGCCAGCAAGGGTAGCGTGGGCACAGATACGCAGTATTTT. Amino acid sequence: CASKGSVGTDTQYF. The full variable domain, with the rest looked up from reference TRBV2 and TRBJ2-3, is EPEVTQTPSHQVTQMGQEVILRCVPISNHLYFYWYRQILGQKVEFLVSFYNNEISEKSEIFDDQFSVERPDGSNFTLKIRSTKLEDSAMYFCASKGSVGTDTQYFGPGTRLTVL.

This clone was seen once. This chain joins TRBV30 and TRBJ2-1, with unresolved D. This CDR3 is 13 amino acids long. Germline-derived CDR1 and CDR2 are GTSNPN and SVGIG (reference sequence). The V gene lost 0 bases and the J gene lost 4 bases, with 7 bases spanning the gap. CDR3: CAWSVAGYNEQFF. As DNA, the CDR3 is TGTGCCTGGAGTGTAGCAGGTTACAATGAGCAGTTCTTC.

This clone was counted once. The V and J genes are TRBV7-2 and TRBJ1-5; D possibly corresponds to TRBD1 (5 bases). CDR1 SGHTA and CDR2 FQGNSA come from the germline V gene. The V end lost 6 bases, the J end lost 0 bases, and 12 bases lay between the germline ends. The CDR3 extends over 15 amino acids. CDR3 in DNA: TGTGCCAGCAGTACAGGTGAACTTAGCAATCAGCCCCAGCATTTT. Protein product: CASSTGELSNQPQHF.